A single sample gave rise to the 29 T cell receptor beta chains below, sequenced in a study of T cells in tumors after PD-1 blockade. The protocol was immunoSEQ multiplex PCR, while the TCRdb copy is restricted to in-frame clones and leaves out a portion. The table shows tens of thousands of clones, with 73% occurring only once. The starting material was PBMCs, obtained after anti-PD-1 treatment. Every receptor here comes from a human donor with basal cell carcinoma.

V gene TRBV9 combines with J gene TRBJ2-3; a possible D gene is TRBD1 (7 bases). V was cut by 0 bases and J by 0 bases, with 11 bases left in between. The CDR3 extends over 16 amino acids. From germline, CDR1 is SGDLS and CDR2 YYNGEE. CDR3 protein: CASSVAEGASTDTQYF. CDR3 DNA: TGTGCCAGCAGCGTAGCGGAGGGGGCCAGCACAGATACGCAGTATTTT.

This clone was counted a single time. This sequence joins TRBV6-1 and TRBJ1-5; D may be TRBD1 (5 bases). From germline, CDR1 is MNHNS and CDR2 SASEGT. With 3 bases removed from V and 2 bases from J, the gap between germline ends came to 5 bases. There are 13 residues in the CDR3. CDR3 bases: TGTGCCAGCAGTGAGGGACGCAATCAGCCCCAGCATTTT. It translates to CASSEGRNQPQHF.

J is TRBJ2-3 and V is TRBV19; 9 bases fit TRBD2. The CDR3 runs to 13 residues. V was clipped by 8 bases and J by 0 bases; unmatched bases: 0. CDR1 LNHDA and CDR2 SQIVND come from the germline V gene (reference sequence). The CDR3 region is CASAGGSTDTQYF. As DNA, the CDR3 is TGTGCCAGTGCGGGGGGGAGCACAGATACGCAGTATTTT.

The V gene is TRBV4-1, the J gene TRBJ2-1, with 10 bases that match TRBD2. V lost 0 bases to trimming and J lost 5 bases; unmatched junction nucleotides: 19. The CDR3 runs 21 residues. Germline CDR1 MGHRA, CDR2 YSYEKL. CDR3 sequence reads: CASSQEGASGRSVGIDNEQFF. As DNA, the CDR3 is TGCGCCAGCAGCCAAGAAGGGGCTAGCGGGAGATCCGTCGGAATCGACAATGAGCAGTTCTTC.

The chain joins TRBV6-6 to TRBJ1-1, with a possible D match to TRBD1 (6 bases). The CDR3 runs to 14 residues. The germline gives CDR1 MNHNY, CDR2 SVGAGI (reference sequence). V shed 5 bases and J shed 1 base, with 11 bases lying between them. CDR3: CASSPQQGNTEAFF. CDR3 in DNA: TGTGCCAGCAGTCCCCAACAGGGGAACACTGAAGCTTTCTTT.

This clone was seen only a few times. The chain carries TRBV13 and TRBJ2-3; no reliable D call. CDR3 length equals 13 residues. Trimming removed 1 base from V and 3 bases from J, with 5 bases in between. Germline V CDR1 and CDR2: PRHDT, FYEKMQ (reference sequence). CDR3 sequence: CASSLVTTDTQYF. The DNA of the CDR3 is TGTGCCAGCAGCTTAGTTACGACAGATACGCAGTATTTT.

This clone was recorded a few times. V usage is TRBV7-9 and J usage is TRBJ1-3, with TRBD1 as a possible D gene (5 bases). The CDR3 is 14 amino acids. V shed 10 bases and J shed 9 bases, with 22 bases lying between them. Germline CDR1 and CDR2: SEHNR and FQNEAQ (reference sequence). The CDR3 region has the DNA TGTGCCACCAACCAGGACATCCGGAGGGGCACCATATATTTT. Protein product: CATNQDIRRGTIYF.

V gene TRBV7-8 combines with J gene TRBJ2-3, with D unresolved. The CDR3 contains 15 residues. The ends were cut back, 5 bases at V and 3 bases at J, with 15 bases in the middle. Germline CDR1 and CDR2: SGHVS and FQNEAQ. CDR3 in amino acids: CASSDLPRQTDTQYF. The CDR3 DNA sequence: TGTGCCAGCAGCGACTTGCCGCGTCAGACAGATACGCAGTATTTT. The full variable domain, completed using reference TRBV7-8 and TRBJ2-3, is GAGVSQSPRYKVAKRGQDVALRCDPISGHVSLFWYQQALGQGPEFLTYFQNEAQLDKSGLPSDRFFAERPEGSVSTLKIQRTQQEDSAVYLCASSDLPRQTDTQYFGPGTRLTVL.

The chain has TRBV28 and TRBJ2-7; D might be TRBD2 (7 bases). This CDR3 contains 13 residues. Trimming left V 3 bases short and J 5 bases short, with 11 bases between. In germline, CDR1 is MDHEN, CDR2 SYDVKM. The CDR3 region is CASSFGGPDEQYF. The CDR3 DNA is TGTGCCAGCAGTTTCGGGGGGCCGGACGAGCAGTACTTC.

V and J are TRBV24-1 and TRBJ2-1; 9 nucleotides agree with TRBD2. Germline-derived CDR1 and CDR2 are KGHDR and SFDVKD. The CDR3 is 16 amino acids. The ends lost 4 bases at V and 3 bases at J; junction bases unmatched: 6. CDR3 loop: CATSESSGNFYNEQFF. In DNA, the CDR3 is TGTGCCACCAGTGAGTCTAGCGGGAACTTCTACAATGAGCAGTTCTTC.

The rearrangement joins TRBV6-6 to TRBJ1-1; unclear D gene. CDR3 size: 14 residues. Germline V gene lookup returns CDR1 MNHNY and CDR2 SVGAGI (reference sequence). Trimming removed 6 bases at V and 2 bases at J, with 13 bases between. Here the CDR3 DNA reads TGTGCCAGCAGCCACGACGGCGCTAACACTGAAGCTTTCTTT. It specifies CASSHDGANTEAFF.

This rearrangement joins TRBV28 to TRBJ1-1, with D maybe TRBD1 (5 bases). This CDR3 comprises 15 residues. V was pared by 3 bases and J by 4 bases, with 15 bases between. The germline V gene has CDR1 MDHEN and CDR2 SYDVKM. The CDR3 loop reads CASSFGGSSGTEAFF. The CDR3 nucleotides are TGTGCCAGCAGTTTCGGGGGTTCCTCGGGCACTGAAGCTTTCTTT.

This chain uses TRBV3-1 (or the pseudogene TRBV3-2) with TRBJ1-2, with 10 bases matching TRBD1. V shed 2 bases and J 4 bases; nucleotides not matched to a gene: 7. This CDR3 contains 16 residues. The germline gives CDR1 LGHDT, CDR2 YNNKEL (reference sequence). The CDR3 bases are TGTGCCAGCAGCCAACCCCGACAGGGGGCGGCCTATGGCTACACCTTC. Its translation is CASSQPRQGAAYGYTF.

CDR3 region: CASSLKSGRETQYF. DNA for the CDR3: TGTGCCAGCAGCTTAAAGAGCGGGCGGGAGACCCAGTACTTC. The chain couples TRBV7-9 to TRBJ2-5; D is possibly TRBD2 (6 bases). Germline V gene sequence: CDR1 SEHNR, CDR2 FQNEAQ (reference sequence). The germline V and J ends were trimmed by 2 bases and 5 bases, with 12 bases remaining between them. The CDR3 sequence is 14 residues long.

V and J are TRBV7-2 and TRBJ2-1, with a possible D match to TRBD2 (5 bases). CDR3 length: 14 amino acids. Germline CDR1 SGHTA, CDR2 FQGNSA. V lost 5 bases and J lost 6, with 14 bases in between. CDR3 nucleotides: TGTGCCAGCAGCCGTGCGAGCGGATCCAATGAGCAGTTCTTC. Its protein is CASSRASGSNEQFF.

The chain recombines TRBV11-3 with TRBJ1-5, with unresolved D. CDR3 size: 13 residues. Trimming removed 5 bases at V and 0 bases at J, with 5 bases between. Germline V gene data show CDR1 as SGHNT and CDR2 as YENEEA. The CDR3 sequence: CASSVYSNQPQHF. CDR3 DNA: TGTGCCAGCAGCGTGTATAGCAATCAGCCCCAGCATTTT.

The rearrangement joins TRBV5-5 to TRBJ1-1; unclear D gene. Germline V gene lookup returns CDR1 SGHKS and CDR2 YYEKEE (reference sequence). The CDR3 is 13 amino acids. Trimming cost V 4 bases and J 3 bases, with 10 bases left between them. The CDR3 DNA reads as TGTGCCAGCAGCGCATTACTCGACACTGAAGCTTTCTTT. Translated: CASSALLDTEAFF.

For the CDR3, the DNA is TGTGCCAGCAGGGGATTGGGGGTGGTGACAGATACGCAGTATTTT. Amino acid sequence: CASRGLGVVTDTQYF. This chain connects TRBV28 to TRBJ2-3; D might be TRBD1 or TRBD2, each matching 5 bases. The CDR3 is made up of 15 amino acids. Germline loops: CDR1 MDHEN, CDR2 SYDVKM. With 6 bases removed from V and 3 bases from J, the gap between germline ends came to 16 bases.

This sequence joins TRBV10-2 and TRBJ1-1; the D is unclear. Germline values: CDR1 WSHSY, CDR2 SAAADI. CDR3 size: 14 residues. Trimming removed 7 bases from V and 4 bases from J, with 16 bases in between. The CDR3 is CASTPEPEITEAFF. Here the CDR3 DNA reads TGCGCCAGCACCCCCGAGCCAGAAATCACTGAAGCTTTCTTT.

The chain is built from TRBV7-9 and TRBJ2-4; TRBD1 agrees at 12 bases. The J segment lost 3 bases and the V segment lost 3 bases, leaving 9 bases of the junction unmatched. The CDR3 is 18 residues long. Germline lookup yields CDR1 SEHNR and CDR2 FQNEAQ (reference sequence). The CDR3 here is CASSLGQGAWGGKNIQYF. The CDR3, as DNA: TGTGCCAGCAGCTTGGGACAGGGGGCGTGGGGTGGCAAAAACATTCAGTACTTC.

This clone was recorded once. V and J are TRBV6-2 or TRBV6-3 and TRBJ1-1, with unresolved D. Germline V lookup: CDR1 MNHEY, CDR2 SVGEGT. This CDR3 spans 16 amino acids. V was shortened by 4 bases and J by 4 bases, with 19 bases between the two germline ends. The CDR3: CASSFASRASSTEAFF. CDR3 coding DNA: TGTGCCAGCAGTTTCGCATCCCGGGCTTCCTCCACTGAAGCTTTCTTT.

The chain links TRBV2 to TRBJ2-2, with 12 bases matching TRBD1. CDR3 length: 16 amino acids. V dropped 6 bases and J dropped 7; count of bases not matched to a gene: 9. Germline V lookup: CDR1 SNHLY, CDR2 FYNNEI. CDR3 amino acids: CASRSSGTGGFGELFF. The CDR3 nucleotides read TGTGCCAGCAGATCTTCCGGGACAGGGGGCTTCGGGGAGCTGTTTTTT.

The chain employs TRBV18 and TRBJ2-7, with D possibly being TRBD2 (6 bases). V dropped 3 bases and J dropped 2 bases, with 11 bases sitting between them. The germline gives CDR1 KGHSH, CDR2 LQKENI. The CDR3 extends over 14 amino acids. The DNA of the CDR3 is TGTGCCAGCTCACCCGCGGGACGGACCTACGAGCAGTACTTC. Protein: CASSPAGRTYEQYF.

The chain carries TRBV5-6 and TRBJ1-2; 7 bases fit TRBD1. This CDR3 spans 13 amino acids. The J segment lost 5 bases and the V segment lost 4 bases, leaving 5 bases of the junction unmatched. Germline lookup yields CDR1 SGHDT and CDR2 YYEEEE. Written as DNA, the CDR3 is TGTGCCAGCAGCCCCCAGGGGGTGTATGGCTACACCTTC. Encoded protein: CASSPQGVYGYTF. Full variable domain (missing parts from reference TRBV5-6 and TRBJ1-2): DAGVTQSPTHLIKTRGQQVTLRCSPKSGHDTVSWYQQALGQGPQFIFQYYEEEERQRGNFPDRFSGHQFPNYSSELNVNALLLGDSALYLCASSPQGVYGYTFGSGTRLTVV.

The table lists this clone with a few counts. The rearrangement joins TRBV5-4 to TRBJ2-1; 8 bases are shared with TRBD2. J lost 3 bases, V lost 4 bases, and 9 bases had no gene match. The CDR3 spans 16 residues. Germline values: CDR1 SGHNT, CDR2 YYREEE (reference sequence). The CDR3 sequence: CASSLALSGGYNEQFF. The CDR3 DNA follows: TGTGCCAGCAGCCTAGCCCTAAGCGGGGGCTACAATGAGCAGTTCTTC.

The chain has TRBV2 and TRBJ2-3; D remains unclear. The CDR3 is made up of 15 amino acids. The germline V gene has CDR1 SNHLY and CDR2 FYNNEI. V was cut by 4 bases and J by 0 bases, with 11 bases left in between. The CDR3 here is CASSGSYGSTDTQYF. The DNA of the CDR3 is TGTGCCAGCAGTGGGTCGTACGGGAGCACAGATACGCAGTATTTT.

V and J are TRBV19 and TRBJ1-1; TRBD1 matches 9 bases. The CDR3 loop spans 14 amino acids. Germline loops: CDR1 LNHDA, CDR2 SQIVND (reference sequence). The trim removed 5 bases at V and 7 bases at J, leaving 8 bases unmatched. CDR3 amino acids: CASSATGGDGEAFF. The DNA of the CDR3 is TGTGCCAGTAGTGCCACAGGGGGCGATGGTGAAGCTTTCTTT.

The CDR3: CASSLGDRRDPPPYEQYF. CDR3 in DNA: TGTGCCAGCAGCCTTGGGGACCGCCGGGACCCCCCCCCTTACGAGCAGTACTTC. V is TRBV11-3 and J is TRBJ2-7; D is tentatively TRBD1 or TRBD2 (5 bases each). The CDR3 is 18 amino acids. The germline V and J ends were trimmed by 5 bases and 4 bases, with 27 bases remaining between them. CDR1 SGHNT and CDR2 YENEEA come from the germline V gene.

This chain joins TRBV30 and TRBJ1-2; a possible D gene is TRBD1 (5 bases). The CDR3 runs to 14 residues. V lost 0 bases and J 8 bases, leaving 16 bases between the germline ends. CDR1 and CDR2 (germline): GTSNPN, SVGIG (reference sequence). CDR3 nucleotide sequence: TGTGCCTGGAGTGTATACCGGGGCCTGTGGGGCTACACCTTC. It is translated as CAWSVYRGLWGYTF.